The following is a T cell receptor (beta chain) sequence with its context. Its antigen remains undetermined. Nothing much larger sits one base from this clone, and base qualities are not available. The V and J ends are trimmed by 2 bases and 1 base, leaving 10 bases between them. Taken from cysteine to phenylalanine, the CDR3 has 15 residues. Only the CDR3 DNA is retained, 45 bases long and in frame from the first base. Reading the germline V gene (reference sequence) gives CDR1 SGHNT and CDR2 YYREEE. The sample originates from a study of shared clonotypes between healthy human individuals (dated by TCRdb to about 2020). For the study in its entirety: Three men and a couple of women, aged 18 to 49 years, made up the cohort. For each donor, CD4 naive and CD4 memory were each given three plates, CD8 naive was given two plates, and CD8 memory was given one plate. Leukapheresis yielded between about 0.85 and 9.5 billion PBMCs per donor. To estimate repertoire size and how much clonotype sharing occurs between individuals, the study deeply sequenced the blood TCR repertoires of roughly 5 healthy adults. To increase sequencing depth and limit assay-specific biases, TCR repertoire library preparation and sequencing were carried out by different laboratories using diverse techniques.

Results the study describes overall, beyond this receptor: Based on pairwise subsampling, the degree of clonotype sharing among donors was expected to be affected by sequencing depth. Sampling was restricted to blood, and TCR repertoires in tissue are likely to differ from TCR repertoires in blood. Sharing across a handful of donors was observed for 4.5% to 6.5% of naive CD4, less than 4% of naive CD8, about 2.5% of memory CD4, and about 0.39% of memory CD8 clonotypes. Larger estimated clonotype richness was generally found for naive subsets than for memory subsets. Rarefaction of sorted-subset datasets indicated incomplete sequencing despite the large sequencing depth. The small number of donors limited the genetic and exposure-history diversity represented. Compared with non-shared clonotypes, clonotypes shared by all four sorted-subset donors had higher generation probabilities.

Healthy HIV-negative adults with no recently reported acute infections or vaccinations were included as donors. All donors were Caucasian adults living in Nashville, Tennessee, USA. CD4+ T cells were enriched by magnetic negative selection, after which naive cells were positively selected on CD45RA and the negative fraction was taken as the memory subset. After blood collection by leukapheresis, PBMCs were isolated using Ficoll-Histopaque density gradient centrifugation and then cryopreserved in the vapor phase of liquid nitrogen. Analytical flow cytometry was used to check the purity and quantity of each magnetically sorted T cell population. Each sorted fraction had its genomic DNA isolated and then quantified by UV absorbance on a Nanodrop 2000c. Using the deep immunoSEQ assay, multiplex PCR amplified TCR CDR3 regions from genomic DNA. Genomic DNA extracted from each cell subset was distributed evenly over all wells of several immunoSEQ 96-well plates, and each plate served as one replicate. For sorted subsets, each replicate PCR was loaded with roughly 200 ng genomic DNA, equivalent to some 31,000 T cell genomes. Purified libraries were quantified with a Qubit 3.0 fluorometer, sized on a Bioanalyzer 2100, and re-quantified with the KAPA Library Quantification kit. Each immunoSEQ 96-well plate was sequenced on its own single-read 150-cycle Illumina NextSeq 550 flow cell. In the paper's pipeline: Because only junctional sequences without quality scores were contained in the immunoSEQ output, filtering matching that applied to full-length reads could not be performed. To assign V/J genes and CDR3, sequences were annotated against IMGT germline references using PyIR, a Python wrapper for IgBLAST v1.9. Reads were removed for weak V/J assignments (E-value above 1e-6), missing CDR3, stop codons, out-of-frame junctions, or ambiguous translated residues. V3J clonotypes were defined as sequences sharing an identical inferred V gene, J gene, and CDR3 amino acid sequence. Percentage overlap between repertoires was computed as shared unique clonotypes divided by the size of the smaller repertoire. Repertoire richness was assessed with RTK rarefaction, the Chao1 estimator, and Recon v2.1 estimates of unobserved clonotypes. For all TCRbeta clonotypes obtained by the gDNA method from a few donors, generation probabilities were computed with OLGA. In its TCRdb copy, this immuneACCESS table keeps in-frame sequences only and misses some clones. Where compared with another copy, unresolved V genes explain less than half of these, and the others have no known cause. V and J calls plus clone size are reproduced from that table; the DNA served to infer D and trimming. The sample data list 2 million to 3 million clones, and over 85% of these were observed just once. Of the sample, about 0.13% is held by the ten largest clones.

The sequence links TRBV5-4 to TRBJ1-5, and possibly TRBD1, on 5 matching bases. This TCR derives from a man younger than 35 in good health. Sequenced input: naive CD4+ T cells sorted from blood. Per the publication, the cell subset or site label means: CD45RA+ positively selected. DNA sequence: TGTGCCAGCAGCTTAGGGGCAGGGAGCAATCAGCCCCAGCATTTT. It is translated as CASSLGAGSNQPQHF.